This note documents a single T cell receptor (beta chain) sequence. Trimming removed 6 bases from V and 6 bases from J, with 12 bases in between. The CDR3 extends over 13 amino acids. Looked up from germline, CDR1 is MNHEY and CDR2 is SVGAGI. This sample is part of a study of cytomegalovirus exposure and HLA in healthy donors. Researchers ran the PCR with 60 Vbeta and 13 Jbeta primers. The assay was immunoSEQ multiplex PCR, and TCRdb's table has in-frame clones only and misses some. The table shows around 67,000 clones, with approximately 58% occurring only once. J is TRBJ1-5 and V is TRBV6-5, with a weak D call TRBD1 (6 bases). Sample: PBMCs. The TCR sequence derives from a woman between 50 and 59 years old in good health and CMV-seronegative. This CDR3 reads CASRGGATQPQHF. In DNA form, the CDR3 reads TGTGCCAGCAGGGGGGGGGCAACTCAGCCCCAGCATTTT.